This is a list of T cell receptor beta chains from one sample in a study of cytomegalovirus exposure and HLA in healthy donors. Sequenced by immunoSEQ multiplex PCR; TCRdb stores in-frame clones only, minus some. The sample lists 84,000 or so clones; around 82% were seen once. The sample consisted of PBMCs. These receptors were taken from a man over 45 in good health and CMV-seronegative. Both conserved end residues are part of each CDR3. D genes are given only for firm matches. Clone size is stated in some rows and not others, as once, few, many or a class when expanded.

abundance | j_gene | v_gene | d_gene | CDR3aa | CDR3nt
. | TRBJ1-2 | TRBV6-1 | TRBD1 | CASRAGGFGYTF | TGTGCCAGCAGGGCAGGGGGTTTTGGCTACACCTTC
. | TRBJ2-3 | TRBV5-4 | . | CASSPGLLDTQYF | TGTGCCAGCAGCCCCGGACTCCTAGATACGCAGTATTTT
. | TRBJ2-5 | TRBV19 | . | CASSSQGKGQETQYF | TGTGCCAGTAGTAGTCAGGGAAAGGGCCAAGAGACCCAGTACTTC
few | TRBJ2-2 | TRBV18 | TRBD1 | CASSPTGGDIGELFF | TGTGCCAGCTCACCAACAGGGGGCGATATCGGGGAGCTGTTTTTT
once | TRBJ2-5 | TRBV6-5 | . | CASGVGGGLETQYF | TGTGCCAGCGGCGTTGGGGGGGGCCTAGAGACCCAGTACTTC
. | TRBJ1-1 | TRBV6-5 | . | CASSNPDSKAFF | TGTGCCAGCAGTAACCCGGACAGCAAAGCTTTCTTT
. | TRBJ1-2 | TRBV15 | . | CATSRDQHEGDYGYTF | TGTGCCACCAGCAGAGATCAGCATGAGGGGGACTATGGCTACACCTTC
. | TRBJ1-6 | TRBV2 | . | CASSEPFNSPLHF | TGTGCCAGCAGTGAACCCTTCAATTCACCCCTCCACTTT
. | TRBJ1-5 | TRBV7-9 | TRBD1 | CASSFWGGTGRNQPQHF | TGTGCCAGCAGCTTTTGGGGAGGGACAGGGAGGAATCAGCCCCAGCATTTT
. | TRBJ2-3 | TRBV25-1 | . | CASSEWGGASTDTQYF | TGTGCCAGCAGTGAATGGGGGGGGGCTAGCACAGATACGCAGTATTTT
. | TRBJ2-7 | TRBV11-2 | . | CASSLGSPSGSSSYEQYF | TGTGCCAGCAGCTTAGGGTCCCCCTCTGGGAGTAGCTCCTACGAGCAGTACTTC
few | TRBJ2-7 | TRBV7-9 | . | CSSSFTGTYEQYF | TGTTCCAGCAGCTTCACAGGTACCTACGAGCAGTACTTC
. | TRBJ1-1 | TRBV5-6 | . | CASSLRYRDLSGEAFF | TGTGCCAGCAGCTTGCGATACAGGGATCTGAGTGGTGAAGCTTTCTTT
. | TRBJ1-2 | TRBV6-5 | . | CASSYGTPYGYTF | TGTGCCAGCAGTTACGGGACACCGTATGGCTACACCTTC
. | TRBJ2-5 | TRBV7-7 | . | CASSLDTLQETQYF | TGTGCTAGCAGCCTCGACACGTTACAAGAGACCCAGTACTTC
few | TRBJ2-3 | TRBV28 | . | CATCGSDSSTDTQYF | TGTGCCACCTGCGGCTCGGACAGTAGCACAGATACGCAGTATTTT
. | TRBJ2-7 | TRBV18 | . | CASSPGDVMRTFSYEQYF | TGTGCCAGCTCACCTGGCGACGTTATGAGGACTTTCTCCTACGAGCAGTACTTC
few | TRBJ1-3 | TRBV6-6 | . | CASSLSRAGNTIYF | TGTGCCAGCAGCCTCTCCAGGGCAGGAAACACCATATATTTT
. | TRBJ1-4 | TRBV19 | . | CASSNQESNEKLFF | TGTGCCAGTAGCAACCAGGAATCAAATGAAAAACTGTTTTTT
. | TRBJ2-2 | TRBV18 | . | CASSPRAETGELFF | TGTGCCAGCTCACCCAGGGCAGAGACCGGGGAGCTGTTTTTT
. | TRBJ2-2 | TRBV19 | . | CATTGVTMGELFF | TGTGCCACCACGGGGGTAACTATGGGGGAGCTGTTTTTT
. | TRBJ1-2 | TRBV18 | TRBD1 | CASSPVPPGTDYNYGYTF | TGTGCCAGCTCACCCGTTCCACCCGGGACAGATTATAACTATGGCTACACCTTC
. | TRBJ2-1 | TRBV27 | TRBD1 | CASSFSRQGISEQFF | TGTGCCAGCAGTTTCTCCCGACAGGGGATCAGTGAGCAGTTCTTC
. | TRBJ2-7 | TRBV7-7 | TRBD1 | CASSWDRGYEQYF | TGTGCTAGCAGCTGGGACAGGGGCTACGAGCAGTACTTC
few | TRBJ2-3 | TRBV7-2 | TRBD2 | CASSLGASGADTQYF | TGTGCCAGCAGCTTAGGGGCTAGCGGGGCAGATACGCAGTATTTT
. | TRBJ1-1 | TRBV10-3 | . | CAISGRGGTEAFF | TGTGCCATCAGTGGACGTGGGGGGACTGAAGCTTTCTTT
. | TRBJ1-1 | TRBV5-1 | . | CASSSGERGTEAFF | TGCGCCAGCAGCTCAGGGGAGCGAGGGACTGAAGCTTTCTTT
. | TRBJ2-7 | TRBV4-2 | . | CASSQDRSYEQYF | TGTGCCAGCAGCCAAGATAGGAGCTACGAGCAGTACTTC
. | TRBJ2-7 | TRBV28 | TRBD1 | CASSPQGAGSYEQYF | TGTGCCAGCAGTCCCCAGGGGGCAGGGTCCTACGAGCAGTACTTC
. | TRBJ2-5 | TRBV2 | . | CASSVGTEQETQYF | TGTGCCAGCAGTGTCGGAACAGAACAAGAGACCCAGTACTTC
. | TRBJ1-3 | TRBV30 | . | CAFSLNSGNTIYF | TGTGCCTTTTCACTGAACTCTGGAAACACCATATATTTT
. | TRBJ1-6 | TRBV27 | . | CASSLLGASSYNSPLHF | TGTGCCAGCAGTTTATTAGGGGCTAGCTCCTATAATTCACCCCTCCACTTT
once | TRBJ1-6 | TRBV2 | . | CASSEAWGGKSPLHF | TGTGCCAGCAGTGAAGCTTGGGGGGGTAAATCACCCCTCCACTTT
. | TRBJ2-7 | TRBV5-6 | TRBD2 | CASSSLAGFDEQYF | TGTGCCAGCAGTTCACTAGCGGGGTTTGACGAGCAGTACTTC
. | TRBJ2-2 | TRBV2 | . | CASSIRGRTGELFF | TGTGCCAGCAGCATCAGGGGAAGGACCGGGGAGCTGTTTTTT
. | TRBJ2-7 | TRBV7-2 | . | CASSLAWAGTGEQYF | TGTGCCAGCAGCTTAGCTTGGGCGGGGACGGGGGAGCAGTACTTC
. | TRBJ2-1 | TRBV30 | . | CAWSPTFWTEGDEQFF | TGTGCCTGGAGTCCTACCTTCTGGACCGAAGGGGATGAGCAGTTCTTC
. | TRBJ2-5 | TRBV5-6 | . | CASSLSSVKTQYF | TGTGCCAGCAGCTTATCTAGTGTAAAGACCCAGTACTTC
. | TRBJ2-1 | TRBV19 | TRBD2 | CASRGTSGNNEQFF | TGTGCCAGTAGGGGGACTAGCGGAAACAATGAGCAGTTCTTC
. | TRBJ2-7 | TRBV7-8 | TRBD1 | CASSLRDRGNEQYF | TGTGCCAGCAGCTTAAGGGACAGGGGGAACGAGCAGTACTTC
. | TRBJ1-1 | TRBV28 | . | CASSLLALNTEAFF | TGTGCCAGCAGTTTGTTGGCCTTGAACACTGAAGCTTTCTTT